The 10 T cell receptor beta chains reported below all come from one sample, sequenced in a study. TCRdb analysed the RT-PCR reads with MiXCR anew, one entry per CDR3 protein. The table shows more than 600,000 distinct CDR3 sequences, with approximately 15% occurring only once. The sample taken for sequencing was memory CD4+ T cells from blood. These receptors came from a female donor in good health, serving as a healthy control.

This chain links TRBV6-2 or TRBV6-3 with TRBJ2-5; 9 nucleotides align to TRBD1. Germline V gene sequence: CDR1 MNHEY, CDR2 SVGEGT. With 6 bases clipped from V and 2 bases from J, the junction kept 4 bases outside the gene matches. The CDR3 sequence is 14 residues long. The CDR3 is CASRRTGDQETQYF. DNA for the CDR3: TGTGCCAGCAGGAGGACAGGGGATCAAGAGACCCAGTACTTC.

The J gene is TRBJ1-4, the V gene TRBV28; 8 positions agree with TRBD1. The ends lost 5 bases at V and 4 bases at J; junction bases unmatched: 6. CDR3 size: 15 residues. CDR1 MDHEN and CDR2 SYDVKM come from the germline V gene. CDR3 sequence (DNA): TGTGCCAGCAGTATAAGGACAGGGAATAATGAAAAACTGTTTTTT. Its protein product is CASSIRTGNNEKLFF.

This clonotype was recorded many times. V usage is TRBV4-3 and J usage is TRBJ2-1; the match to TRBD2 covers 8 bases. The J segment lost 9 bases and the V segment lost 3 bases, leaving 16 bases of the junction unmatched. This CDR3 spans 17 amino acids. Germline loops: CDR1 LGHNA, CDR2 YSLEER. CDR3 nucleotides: TGCGCCAGCAGCCAGGCCGGGACTAAGCGGGAGTCGGTTGAGCAGTTCTTC. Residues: CASSQAGTKRESVEQFF.

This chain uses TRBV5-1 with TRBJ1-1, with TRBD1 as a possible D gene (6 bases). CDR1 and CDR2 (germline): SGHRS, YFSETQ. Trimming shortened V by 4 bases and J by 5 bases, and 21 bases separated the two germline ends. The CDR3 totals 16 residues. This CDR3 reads CASSRDGTRRETEAFF. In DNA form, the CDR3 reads TGCGCCAGCAGCAGGGACGGGACACGGCGGGAGACTGAAGCTTTCTTT.

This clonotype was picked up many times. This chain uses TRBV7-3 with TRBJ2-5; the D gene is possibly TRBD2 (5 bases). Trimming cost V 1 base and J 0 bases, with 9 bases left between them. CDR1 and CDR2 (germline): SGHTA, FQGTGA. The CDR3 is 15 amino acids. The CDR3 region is CASSLIPGDQETQYF. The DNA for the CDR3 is TGTGCCAGCAGCTTAATTCCCGGGGACCAAGAGACCCAGTACTTC.

This CDR3 is CSATVGASYEQYF. CDR3 bases: TGCAGTGCTACGGTGGGGGCGTCCTACGAGCAGTACTTC. This chain uses TRBV20-1 with TRBJ2-7; D is perhaps TRBD1 (6 bases). The CDR3 consists of 13 residues. Germline CDR1 reads DFQATT; CDR2 reads SNEGSKA (reference sequence). V was clipped by 4 bases and J by 1 base, with 11 bases between them.

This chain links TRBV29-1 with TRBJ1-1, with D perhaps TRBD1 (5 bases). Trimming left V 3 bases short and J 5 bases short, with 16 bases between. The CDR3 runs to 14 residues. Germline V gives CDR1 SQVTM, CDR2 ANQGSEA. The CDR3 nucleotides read TGCAGCGTTGATGGGCAGGGAAGGGGAACTGAAGCTTTCTTT. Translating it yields CSVDGQGRGTEAFF.

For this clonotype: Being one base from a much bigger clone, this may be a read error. The CDR3 sequence is CASSPRPHMGEQFF. The CDR3 coding sequence is TGTGCCAGCAGCCCACGACCGCACATGGGTGAGCAGTTCTTC. This chain joins TRBV7-2 and TRBJ2-1, with D uncertain. Germline values: CDR1 SGHTA, CDR2 FQGNSA. The CDR3 has 14 amino acids. Trimming pared 5 bases from V and 9 bases from J, leaving 17 bases between.

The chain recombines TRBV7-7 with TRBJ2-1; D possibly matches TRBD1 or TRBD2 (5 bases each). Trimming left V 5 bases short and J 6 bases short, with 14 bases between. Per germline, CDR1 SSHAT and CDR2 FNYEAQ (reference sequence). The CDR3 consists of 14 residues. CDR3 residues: CASSATRGSNEQFF. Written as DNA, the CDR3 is TGTGCCAGCAGCGCGACGAGGGGATCCAATGAGCAGTTCTTC.

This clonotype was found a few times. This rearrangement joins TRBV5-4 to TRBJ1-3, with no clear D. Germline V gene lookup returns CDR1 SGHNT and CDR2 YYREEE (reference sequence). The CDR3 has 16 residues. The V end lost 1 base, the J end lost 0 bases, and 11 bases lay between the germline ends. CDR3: CASSLSGVFSGNTIYF. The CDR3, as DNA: TGTGCCAGCAGCTTGAGCGGAGTATTCTCTGGAAACACCATATATTTT.